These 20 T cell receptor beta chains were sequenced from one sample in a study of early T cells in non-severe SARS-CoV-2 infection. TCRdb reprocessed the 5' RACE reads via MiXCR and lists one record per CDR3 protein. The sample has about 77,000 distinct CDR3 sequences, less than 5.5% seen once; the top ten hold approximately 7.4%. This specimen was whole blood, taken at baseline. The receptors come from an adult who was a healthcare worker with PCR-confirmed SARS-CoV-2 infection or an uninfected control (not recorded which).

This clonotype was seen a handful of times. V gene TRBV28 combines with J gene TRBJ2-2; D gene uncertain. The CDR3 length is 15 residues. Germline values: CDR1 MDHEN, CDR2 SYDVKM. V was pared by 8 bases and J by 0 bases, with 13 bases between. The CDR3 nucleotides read TGTGCCAGCCTAAACGGGCCAACGAACACCGGGGAGCTGTTTTTT. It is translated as CASLNGPTNTGELFF. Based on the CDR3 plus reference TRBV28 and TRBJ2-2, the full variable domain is DVKVTQSSRYLVKRTGEKVFLECVQDMDHENMFWYRQDPGLGLRLIYFSYDVKMKEKGDIPEGYSVSREKKERFSLILESASTNQTSMYLCASLNGPTNTGELFFGEGSRLTVL.

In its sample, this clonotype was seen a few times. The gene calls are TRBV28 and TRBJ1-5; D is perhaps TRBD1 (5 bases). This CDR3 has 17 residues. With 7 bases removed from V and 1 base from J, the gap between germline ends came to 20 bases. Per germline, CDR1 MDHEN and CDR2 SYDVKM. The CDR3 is CASTGGRFSPSNQPQHF. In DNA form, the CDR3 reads TGTGCCAGCACCGGGGGACGCTTCAGCCCCAGCAATCAGCCCCAGCATTTT.

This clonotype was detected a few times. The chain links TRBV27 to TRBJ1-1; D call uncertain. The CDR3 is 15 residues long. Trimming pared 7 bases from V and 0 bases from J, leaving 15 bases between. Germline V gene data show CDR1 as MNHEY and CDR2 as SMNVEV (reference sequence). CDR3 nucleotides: TGTGCCAGCAAAGGCGGACTCCACATGAACACTGAAGCTTTCTTT. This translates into CASKGGLHMNTEAFF.

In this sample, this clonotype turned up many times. The CDR3 coding sequence is TGTGCCAGTAGCACCCCGGGACAGGAAGGACAGCCCCAGCATTTT. It encodes CASSTPGQEGQPQHF. The V gene is TRBV19, the J gene TRBJ1-5, with TRBD1 matching 8 bases. The CDR3 length is 15 residues. The germline V gene encodes CDR1 LNHDA and CDR2 SQIVND (reference sequence). Unmatched junction bases numbered 11, after V lost 6 bases and J lost 7 bases.

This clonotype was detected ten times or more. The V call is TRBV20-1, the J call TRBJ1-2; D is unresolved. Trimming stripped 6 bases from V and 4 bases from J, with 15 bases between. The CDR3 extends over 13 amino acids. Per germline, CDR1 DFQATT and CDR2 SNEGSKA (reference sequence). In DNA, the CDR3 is TGCAGTGCCAACCTCGGTGGGATCTATGGCTACACCTTC. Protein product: CSANLGGIYGYTF.

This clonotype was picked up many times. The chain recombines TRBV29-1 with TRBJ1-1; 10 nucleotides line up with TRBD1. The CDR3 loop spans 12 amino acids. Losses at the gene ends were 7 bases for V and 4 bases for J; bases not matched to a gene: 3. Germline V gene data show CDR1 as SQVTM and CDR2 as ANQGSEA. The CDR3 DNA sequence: TGCAGCGCTAGGACAGGGGGCACTGAAGCTTTCTTT. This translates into CSARTGGTEAFF.

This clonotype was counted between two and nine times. CDR3 nucleotides: TGCAGTGCTACCCCCCGCCGGGAGCTGTTTTTT. Residues: CSATPRRELFF. V usage is TRBV20-1 and J usage is TRBJ2-2; D unclear. Trimming took 4 bases from V and 9 from J, leaving 9 bases between them. CDR1 DFQATT and CDR2 SNEGSKA come from the germline V gene (reference sequence). The CDR3 is 11 residues long.

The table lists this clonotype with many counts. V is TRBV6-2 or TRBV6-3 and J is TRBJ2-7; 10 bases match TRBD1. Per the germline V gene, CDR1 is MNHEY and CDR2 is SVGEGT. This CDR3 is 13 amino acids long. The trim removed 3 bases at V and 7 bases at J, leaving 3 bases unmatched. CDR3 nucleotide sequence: TGTGCCAGCAGTTATATGGGACAGGGGGAGCAGTACTTC. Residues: CASSYMGQGEQYF.

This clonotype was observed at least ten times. For the CDR3, the DNA is TGTGCCAGCAAAAGGGACGCCGGGAACACTGAAGCTTTCTTT. Amino acids: CASKRDAGNTEAFF. The chain employs TRBV6-1 and TRBJ1-1; D is possibly TRBD1 (5 bases). Germline V gene lookup returns CDR1 MNHNS and CDR2 SASEGT. The CDR3 is 14 residues long. V lost 7 bases and J 1 base, leaving 13 bases between the germline ends.

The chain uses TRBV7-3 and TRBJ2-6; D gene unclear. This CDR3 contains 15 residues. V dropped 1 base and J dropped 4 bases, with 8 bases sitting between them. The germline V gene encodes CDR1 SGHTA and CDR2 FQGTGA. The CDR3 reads CASSLRRSGANVLTF. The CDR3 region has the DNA TGTGCCAGCAGCTTAAGGCGGTCCGGGGCCAACGTCCTGACTTTC.

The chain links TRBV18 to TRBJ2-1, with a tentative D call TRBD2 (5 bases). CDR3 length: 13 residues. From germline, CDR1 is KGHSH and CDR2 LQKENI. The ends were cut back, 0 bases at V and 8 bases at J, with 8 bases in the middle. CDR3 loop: CASSPPGRDEQFF. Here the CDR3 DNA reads TGTGCCAGCTCACCACCAGGGCGGGATGAGCAGTTCTTC.

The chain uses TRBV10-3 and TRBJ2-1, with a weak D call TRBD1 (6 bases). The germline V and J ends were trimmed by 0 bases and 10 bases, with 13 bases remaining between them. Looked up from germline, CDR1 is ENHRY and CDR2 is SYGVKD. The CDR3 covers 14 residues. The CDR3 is CAISESQDRGEQFF. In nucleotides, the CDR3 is TGTGCCATCAGTGAGTCGCAGGATAGGGGGGAGCAGTTCTTC.

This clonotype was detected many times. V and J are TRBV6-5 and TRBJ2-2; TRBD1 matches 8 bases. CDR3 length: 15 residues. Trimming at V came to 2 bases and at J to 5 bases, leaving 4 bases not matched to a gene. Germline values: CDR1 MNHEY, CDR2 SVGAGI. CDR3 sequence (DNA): TGTGCCAGCAGTTACGGCCGACAGGGGACCGGGGAGCTGTTTTTT. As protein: CASSYGRQGTGELFF.

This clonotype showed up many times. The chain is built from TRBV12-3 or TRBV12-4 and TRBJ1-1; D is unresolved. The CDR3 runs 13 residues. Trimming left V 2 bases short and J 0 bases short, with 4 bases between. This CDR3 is CASSLSLNTEAFF. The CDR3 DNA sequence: TGTGCCAGCAGTTTATCCCTGAACACTGAAGCTTTCTTT.

The CDR3 region has the DNA TGTGCCAGCAGCTTAGCCGAATGGGGTGAAGCTTTCTTT. Translating gives CASSLAEWGEAFF. This rearrangement joins TRBV7-9 to TRBJ1-1, with D unresolved. Germline V CDR1 and CDR2: SEHNR, FQNEAQ (reference sequence). CDR3 length: 13 amino acids. The germline V and J ends were trimmed by 0 bases and 7 bases, with 9 bases remaining between them.

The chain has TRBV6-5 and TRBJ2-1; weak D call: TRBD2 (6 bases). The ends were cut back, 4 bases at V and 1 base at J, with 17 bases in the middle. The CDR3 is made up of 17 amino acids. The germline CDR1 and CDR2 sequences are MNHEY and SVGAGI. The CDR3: CASSSPKPGTSYNEQFF. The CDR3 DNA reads TGTGCCAGCAGTTCCCCCAAGCCGGGGACTTCCTACAATGAGCAGTTCTTC.

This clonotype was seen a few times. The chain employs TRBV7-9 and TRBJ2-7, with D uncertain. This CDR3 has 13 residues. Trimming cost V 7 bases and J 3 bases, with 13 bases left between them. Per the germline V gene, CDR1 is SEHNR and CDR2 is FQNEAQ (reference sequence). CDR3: CASNPQASYEQYF. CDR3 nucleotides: TGTGCCAGCAACCCGCAGGCTAGCTACGAGCAGTACTTC.

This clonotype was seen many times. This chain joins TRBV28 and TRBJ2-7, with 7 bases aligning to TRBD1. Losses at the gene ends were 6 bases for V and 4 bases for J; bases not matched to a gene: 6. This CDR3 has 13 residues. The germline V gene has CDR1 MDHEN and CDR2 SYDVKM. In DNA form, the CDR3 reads TGTGCCAGCAGGGGGACAGTTGCTTACGAGCAGTACTTC. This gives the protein CASRGTVAYEQYF.

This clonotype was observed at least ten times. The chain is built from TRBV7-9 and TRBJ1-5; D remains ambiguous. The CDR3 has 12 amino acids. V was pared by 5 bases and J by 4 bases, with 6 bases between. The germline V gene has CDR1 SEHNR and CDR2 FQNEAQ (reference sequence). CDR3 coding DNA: TGTGCCAGCAGCCCCCCAAATCAGCCCCAGCATTTT. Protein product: CASSPPNQPQHF.

The CDR3 DNA reads TGTGCCATCAGTGAGGGGACAGGCTACTATGGCTACACCTTC. Residues: CAISEGTGYYGYTF. V and J are TRBV10-3 and TRBJ1-2; 8 nucleotides agree with TRBD1. This CDR3 contains 14 residues. CDR1 is ENHRY and CDR2 is SYGVKD in the germline V gene. V lost 2 bases and J lost 3; bases outside the gene matches: 2.